This T cell receptor (beta chain) was sequenced for a study of blood T cell repertoires in COVID-19. Overall study: Both acute and convalescent COVID-19 samples were obtained from the United States, Italy and Spain.

As handled by the study authors: Amplifying reference gene primers gave estimates of nucleated cell counts. Method: immunoSEQ multiplex PCR; TCRdb's copy keeps in-frame clones and lacks some. D and trimming come from the DNA, and the V and J calls and clone size come from that table. The table shows about 97,000 clones, with about 90% occurring only once. Material for sequencing was peripheral blood. The receptor was derived from a man aged 45 to 65 with acute or convalescent COVID-19.

CDR3 DNA sequence: TGCGCCAGCAGCTTTTGGACAGAGTACACCGGGGAGCTGTTTTTT. Encoded protein: CASSFWTEYTGELFF. The chain has TRBV5-1 and TRBJ2-2; D possibly corresponds to TRBD1 (6 bases). The CDR3 spans 15 residues. Trimming took 2 bases from V and 3 from J, leaving 11 bases between them. Germline CDR1 SGHRS, CDR2 YFSETQ. The variable domain in full, completed from reference TRBV5-1 and TRBJ2-2, reads KAGVTQTPRYLIKTRGQQVTLSCSPISGHRSVSWYQQTPGQGLQFLFEYFSETQRNKGNFPGRFSGRQFSNSRSEMNVSTLELGDSALYLCASSFWTEYTGELFFGEGSRLTVL.